The text below deals with one T cell receptor (beta chain). Its target is unknown. Regarding donors, all were healthy bone marrow donors. 60 Vbeta and 13 Jbeta primers were used in PCR. Profiling relied on immunoSEQ multiplex PCR, and the TCRdb table lists in-frame clones only, not all of them. The sample has about 130,000 clones, 80% seen once. This sample is drawn from a study of cytomegalovirus exposure and HLA in healthy donors. Study overall: Most genotyped donors, 65% to 85% of some 400, had Caucasian-associated genetic ancestry.

The length of the CDR3 is 15 residues. V was shortened by 7 bases and J by 0 bases, with 13 bases between the two germline ends. In germline, CDR1 is LNHDA, CDR2 SQIVND (reference sequence). The study, taken as a whole, reports: Researchers catalogued 160 or so TCR beta chains as cytomegalovirus-associated. Looking again later, the authors saw that most CMV-associated TCR beta chains seemed HLA-restricted.

The TCR comes from a man aged 25-45 years in good health and CMV-seronegative. The sample was PBMCs. The gene calls are TRBV19 and TRBJ1-5; D is undetermined. In DNA form, the CDR3 reads TGTGCCAGTACCGATAGTCAGGATAGCAATCAGCCCCAGCATTTT. This gives the protein CASTDSQDSNQPQHF.